These T cell receptor beta chains were read from a single sample in a study of T-cell reconstitution after alpha-beta-depleted transplantation in children. TCRdb re-analysed the PCR reads in MiXCR, keeping a single row per CDR3 protein. The sample consists of about 610,000 distinct CDR3 sequences, over 9.5% of them appearing once. The sequenced sample was PBMCs from the stem cell graft donor, obtained from the stem cell graft. All receptors come from a human donor who donated a stem cell graft to a child with acute myeloid leukemia. Each CDR3 is given with its conserved first and last residue. D genes are given only for firm matches.

j_call: TRBJ1-6
d_call: NA
v_call: TRBV7-3
cdr3_aa: CASSPRGERNSPLHF

j_call: TRBJ2-7
d_call: NA
v_call: TRBV14
cdr3_aa: CASSQDMNYYEQYF

j_call: TRBJ2-4
d_call: NA
v_call: TRBV7-9
cdr3_aa: CASSLSGSVQYF

j_call: TRBJ2-7
d_call: NA
v_call: TRBV28
cdr3_aa: CASISPPPYEQYF

j_call: TRBJ2-7
d_call: TRBD1
v_call: TRBV7-9
cdr3_aa: CASSGGQTYYEQYF

j_call: TRBJ2-1
d_call: NA
v_call: TRBV7-8
cdr3_aa: CASSFGAYSYNEQFF

j_call: TRBJ2-7
d_call: TRBD2
v_call: TRBV29-1
cdr3_aa: CSVGAGTNEQYF

j_call: TRBJ2-2
d_call: TRBD2
v_call: TRBV11-1
cdr3_aa: CASSLVVGAGATGELFF

j_call: TRBJ2-3
d_call: NA
v_call: TRBV28
cdr3_aa: CASSQGSRYTDTQYF

j_call: TRBJ2-7
d_call: NA
v_call: TRBV18
cdr3_aa: CASSREPSALTWNEQYF

j_call: TRBJ2-2
d_call: NA
v_call: TRBV12-3/TRBV12-4
cdr3_aa: CASLNRGQGGELFF

j_call: TRBJ2-7
d_call: TRBD2
v_call: TRBV24-1
cdr3_aa: CATSDGLAGSLYEQYF

j_call: TRBJ2-1
d_call: NA
v_call: TRBV4-3
cdr3_aa: CASSQLGAHEQFF

j_call: TRBJ2-1
d_call: TRBD2
v_call: TRBV27
cdr3_aa: CASSFSSGRAHNEQFF

j_call: TRBJ1-3
d_call: NA
v_call: TRBV15
cdr3_aa: CATSRDPGISGNTIYF

j_call: TRBJ2-5
d_call: TRBD2
v_call: TRBV20-1
cdr3_aa: CSASRREGGIQETQYF

j_call: TRBJ2-7
d_call: NA
v_call: TRBV2
cdr3_aa: CASSEMGANEQYF

j_call: TRBJ1-2
d_call: TRBD1
v_call: TRBV24-1
cdr3_aa: CATSTTGGFGYTF

j_call: TRBJ1-5
d_call: NA
v_call: TRBV2
cdr3_aa: CASTGQPSIQPQHF

j_call: TRBJ1-3
d_call: TRBD1
v_call: TRBV6-1
cdr3_aa: CASRKTGAGNTIYF

j_call: TRBJ1-1
d_call: TRBD1
v_call: TRBV29-1
cdr3_aa: CSVAYPGQGLTEAFF

j_call: TRBJ1-3
d_call: NA
v_call: TRBV3-1
cdr3_aa: CASSQVGYAGNTIYF

j_call: TRBJ2-2
d_call: NA
v_call: TRBV7-9
cdr3_aa: CASSFNGRRDGELFF

j_call: TRBJ2-4
d_call: NA
v_call: TRBV6-2/TRBV6-3
cdr3_aa: CASSAPQEAKNIQYF

j_call: TRBJ2-1
d_call: TRBD2
v_call: TRBV5-1
cdr3_aa: CASSPSSSGSQFF

j_call: TRBJ2-6
d_call: NA
v_call: TRBV6-1
cdr3_aa: CASRQQEAGANVLTF

j_call: TRBJ2-7
d_call: TRBD2
v_call: TRBV7-9
cdr3_aa: CASSFGGSLSYEQYF

j_call: TRBJ1-2
d_call: NA
v_call: TRBV28
cdr3_aa: CASSTFSKMFNYGYTF

j_call: TRBJ2-7
d_call: NA
v_call: TRBV21-1
cdr3_aa: CASSKGGLHIVHEQYF

j_call: TRBJ2-2
d_call: TRBD1
v_call: TRBV5-8
cdr3_aa: CASSPDRVNTGELFF

j_call: TRBJ2-1
d_call: NA
v_call: TRBV30
cdr3_aa: CAWKTGGEQFF

j_call: TRBJ2-4
d_call: TRBD1
v_call: TRBV20-1
cdr3_aa: CSGRRLQTGGNKNIQYF

j_call: TRBJ2-2
d_call: TRBD2
v_call: TRBV4-3
cdr3_aa: CASSQEPLAVNTGELFF

j_call: TRBJ1-6
d_call: NA
v_call: TRBV12-3/TRBV12-4
cdr3_aa: CASSWGGRSNSPLHF

j_call: TRBJ2-7
d_call: NA
v_call: TRBV6-2/TRBV6-3
cdr3_aa: CASSYQAGQSYEQYF

j_call: TRBJ1-2
d_call: TRBD1
v_call: TRBV29-1
cdr3_aa: CSVAGGTGGYYGYTF

j_call: TRBJ2-7
d_call: NA
v_call: TRBV6-1
cdr3_aa: CALGAAGGSNYEQYF

j_call: TRBJ1-1
d_call: NA
v_call: TRBV10-3
cdr3_aa: CAISDGLNTEAFF